The rows below give T cell receptor beta chains drawn from one sample of a study of blood T cell repertoires in COVID-19. Assay: immunoSEQ multiplex PCR; the TCRdb copy retains only in-frame clones and omits some. This table holds 150,000 to 200,000 clones, roughly 83% found once. Input material: PBMCs or T cells enriched from blood (not recorded which). The receptors stem from a man aged 70 or older who had been exposed to COVID-19. Each CDR3 is given with its conserved first and last residue. Each record gives: D gene, CDR3 length, V gene, clone size, J gene, CDR3 DNA, CDR3 protein. A D gene is named only where the DNA matches it firmly. The listing skips clone size in some rows; elsewhere it reads once, few, many or a size class.

NA	14	TRBV28	many	TRBJ2-6	TGTGCCAGCAGTTCTACCTCTGGGGCCAACGTCCTGACTTTC	CASSSTSGANVLTF
NA	11	TRBV12-3/TRBV12-4	NA	TRBJ2-1	TGTGCCAGCAGTTATAACAATGAGCAGTTCTTC	CASSYNNEQFF
NA	15	TRBV5-5	once	TRBJ2-1	TGTGCCAGCAGCCTCGGTGGGTCCCGGGTAATCGAGCAGTTCTTC	CASSLGGSRVIEQFF
TRBD2	21	TRBV3-1/TRBV3-2	NA	TRBJ2-1	TGTGCCAGCAGCCCCAGGGCACCGGGACTAGCGGGAGTGATTTTCTACAATGAGCAGTTCTTC	CASSPRAPGLAGVIFYNEQFF
TRBD1	17	TRBV5-1	NA	TRBJ1-6	TGCGCCAGCAGCTTGGGGGGACAGGGAATTCGCAATTCACCCCTCCACTTT	CASSLGGQGIRNSPLHF
TRBD1	15	TRBV20-1	once	TRBJ1-5	TGCAGTGCTAGTAGGGGGCAAGCGGGCAATCAGCCCCAGCATTTT	CSASRGQAGNQPQHF
TRBD1	14	TRBV27	once	TRBJ1-4	TGTGCCAGCAGTCCCCGGGACAGATATGAAAAACTGTTTTTT	CASSPRDRYEKLFF
TRBD2	17	TRBV28	NA	TRBJ2-1	TGTGCCAGCAGGCCCGGCACGCGGAGCGGGAGCTACAATGAGCAGTTCTTC	CASRPGTRSGSYNEQFF
TRBD1	15	TRBV3-1/TRBV3-2	NA	TRBJ2-7	TGTGCCAGCAGACACTCGGGGACAGGGACCTACGAGCAGTACTTC	CASRHSGTGTYEQYF
NA	14	TRBV6-5	once	TRBJ1-3	TGTGCCAGCAGTTCCGGAGGGGCTGGAAACACCATATATTTT	CASSSGGAGNTIYF
NA	13	TRBV29-1	NA	TRBJ2-1	TGCAGCGTTGAGACGGGTGATAACAATGAGCAGTTCTTC	CSVETGDNNEQFF
TRBD2	14	TRBV3-1/TRBV3-2	NA	TRBJ2-2	TGTGCCAGCGGGGGAGCGGGGAACCACGGGGAGCTGTTTTTT	CASGGAGNHGELFF
TRBD1	13	TRBV12-5	NA	TRBJ1-2	TGTGCTAGTGCCGTGGGACAGAGCTATGGCTACACCTTC	CASAVGQSYGYTF
TRBD1	16	TRBV15	NA	TRBJ1-1	TGTGCCACCAGCAGAGGGGGACAGGGTGTCTTCGCTGAAGCTTTCTTT	CATSRGGQGVFAEAFF
TRBD1	17	TRBV28	NA	TRBJ1-5	TGTGCCAGCAGTTCGGGACAGGGGAGTTATAGCAATCAGCCCCAGCATTTT	CASSSGQGSYSNQPQHF
TRBD2	15	TRBV5-1	NA	TRBJ2-1	TGCGCCAGCAGCCCCGGGACTAGCAGAGACAATGAGCAGTTCTTC	CASSPGTSRDNEQFF
NA	12	TRBV19	NA	TRBJ1-1	TGTGCCAGTAGTGGGGGGGGAGGTGAAGCTTTCTTT	CASSGGGGEAFF
TRBD1	14	TRBV6-5	NA	TRBJ1-2	TGTGCCAGCAGGAATCCGGGACAGTATTATGGCTACACCTTC	CASRNPGQYYGYTF
TRBD1	11	TRBV12-3/TRBV12-4	NA	TRBJ2-7	TGTGCCAGCAGCAGGGGGCAGGGGCAGTACTTC	CASSRGQGQYF
NA	14	TRBV4-3	NA	TRBJ1-5	TGCGCCAGCAGCCAAAGTCTCGGGGATCAGCCCCAGCATTTT	CASSQSLGDQPQHF
NA	15	TRBV5-5	NA	TRBJ1-5	TGTGCCAGCAGCACGGACACCCTAGGTAATCAGCCCCAGCATTTT	CASSTDTLGNQPQHF
NA	13	TRBV2	NA	TRBJ1-1	TGTGCCAGCAGCCGCGGGCTGGAGGCTGAAGCTTTCTTT	CASSRGLEAEAFF
NA	15	TRBV29-1	few	TRBJ2-7	TGCAGCGTTAAATACCGGGACTGGACCTCCTACGAGCAGTACTTC	CSVKYRDWTSYEQYF
NA	16	TRBV6-2/TRBV6-3	NA	TRBJ2-2	TGTGCCAGCAGTTTAGGGCTAGCAGCGAACACCGGGGAGCTGTTTTTT	CASSLGLAANTGELFF
TRBD1	13	TRBV30	NA	TRBJ2-1	TGTGCCTGGAGTGTATCAAGGATGACAGGGCCTGTCTTC	CAWSVSRMTGPVF
NA	16	TRBV24-1	NA	TRBJ2-5	TGTGCCACCAGTGAAGGAGGGAGGGGGACCCAAGAGACCCAGTACTTC	CATSEGGRGTQETQYF
TRBD1	14	TRBV28	NA	TRBJ2-3	TGTGCCAGCAGCAATCAGGGGGTCGCAGATACGCAGTATTTT	CASSNQGVADTQYF
TRBD1	15	TRBV5-1	NA	TRBJ2-2	TGCGCCAGCAGCTGGACAGGGGAGGTATCCGGGGAGCTGTTTTTT	CASSWTGEVSGELFF
TRBD1	15	TRBV24-1	NA	TRBJ2-6	TGTGCCACCAGTGTCGGGACAGGGCGAGCCAACGTCCTGACTTTC	CATSVGTGRANVLTF
NA	14	TRBV7-9	NA	TRBJ1-4	TGTGCCAGCAGCTTAAATTGGGAGAATGAAAAACTGTTTTTT	CASSLNWENEKLFF
TRBD1	13	TRBV28	NA	TRBJ2-5	TGTGCCAGCAGGCAAACAGGGGAAGAGACCCAGTACTTC	CASRQTGEETQYF
NA	13	TRBV24-1	NA	TRBJ2-3	TGTGCCACCAGTGATGCTAGAACAGATACGCAGTATTTT	CATSDARTDTQYF
TRBD1	14	TRBV5-6	few	TRBJ1-1	TGTGCCAGCAGCTTAAACAGGGGGAGAACTGAAGCTTTCTTT	CASSLNRGRTEAFF
TRBD2	14	TRBV6-2/TRBV6-3	once	TRBJ2-5	TGTGCCAGCAGTTACGGCGGGGGGGCGGAGACCCAGTACTTC	CASSYGGGAETQYF
NA	11	TRBV19	NA	TRBJ2-7	TGTGCCAGTAGTGTCAGGTACGAGCAGTACTTC	CASSVRYEQYF
TRBD2	15	TRBV5-8	NA	TRBJ2-3	TGTGCCAGCAGCCCCGGACTAGCGGGGACAGATACGCAGTATTTT	CASSPGLAGTDTQYF
TRBD1	14	TRBV10-2	NA	TRBJ2-5	TGCGCCAGCAGTGAGTTAGGGGGCGAAGAGACCCAGTACTTC	CASSELGGEETQYF
NA	15	TRBV6-2/TRBV6-3	few	TRBJ1-1	TGTGCCAGCAGTTCCACCCTCGGAGAGAACACTGAAGCTTTCTTT	CASSSTLGENTEAFF
NA	13	TRBV15	NA	TRBJ1-5	TGTGCCACCAGCTCTTATAGCAATCAGCCCCAGCATTTT	CATSSYSNQPQHF
NA	14	TRBV7-2	NA	TRBJ2-5	TGTGCCAGCAGCGTGGGACTCGGAGGGGAGACCCAGTACTTC	CASSVGLGGETQYF
NA	15	TRBV6-5	NA	TRBJ2-7	TGTGCCAGCAGTTACTCCCAAACTAGGTTTGGCGAGCAGTACTTC	CASSYSQTRFGEQYF
TRBD2	14	TRBV6-5	NA	TRBJ2-1	TGTGCCAGCAGTTTAGCGGGGGTAAGAAATGAGCAGTTCTTC	CASSLAGVRNEQFF
NA	14	TRBV6-5	NA	TRBJ2-7	TGTGCCAGCAGTTACTCGACTCCCGGCGGCGAGCAGTACTTC	CASSYSTPGGEQYF
TRBD2	16	TRBV7-9	NA	TRBJ2-2	TGTGCCAGCAGCTTAAGAAGCGGGGGGGCAACCGGGGAGCTGTTTTTT	CASSLRSGGATGELFF
NA	15	TRBV24-1	NA	TRBJ2-5	TGTGCCACCAGTGATTTGGCAGGGAATGGCGAGACCCAGTACTTC	CATSDLAGNGETQYF
TRBD2	14	TRBV19	NA	TRBJ2-1	TGTGCCAGTAGTATAGAGGTAGCGGGGCTTGAACAGTTCTTC	CASSIEVAGLEQFF
NA	13	TRBV6-2/TRBV6-3	NA	TRBJ2-1	TGTGCCAGCAGTCCCGGGTTCTACAATGAGCAGTTCTTC	CASSPGFYNEQFF
TRBD2	18	TRBV4-1	NA	TRBJ2-3	TGCGCCAGCAGCCAAGGCCCGACTAGCGGGATGTCCACAGATACGCAGTATTTT	CASSQGPTSGMSTDTQYF